This T cell receptor (beta chain) was sequenced in a study of T cells in Graves' hyperthyroidism and ophthalmopathy. Study conclusions and caveats: Most clonotypes expanded in thyroid above 0.001 were likewise present in blood.

Used for diagnoses were clinical symptoms, serum thyroxine and TRAb, thyroid ultrasound and orbital computed tomography. Isolation of PBMCs was performed on 8.5 to 10 ml fresh peripheral blood. This clonotype has only a few counts. Antigen unknown. Germline-derived CDR1 and CDR2 are MGHRA and YSYEKL. This CDR3 is 14 amino acids long. V dropped 4 bases and J dropped 0 bases, with 9 bases sitting between them. Amplified TCR beta CDR3 regions came from RNA transcripts. TCR CDR3 regions were first amplified by RT-PCR with HTBI primers. TCRdb ran MiXCR on the multiplex PCR reads and lists one entry per CDR3 protein. The table has roughly 500,000 distinct CDR3 sequences, 16% seen once; the top ten hold 25% to 30%.

The sequenced sample consisted of blood. The V call is TRBV4-1, the J call TRBJ1-2, with D unclear. The source is a woman in her twenties or thirties with Graves' ophthalmopathy. CDR3: CASSPFTSNYGYTF. CDR3 nucleotide sequence: TGCGCCAGCAGCCCCTTTACATCTAACTATGGCTACACCTTC.